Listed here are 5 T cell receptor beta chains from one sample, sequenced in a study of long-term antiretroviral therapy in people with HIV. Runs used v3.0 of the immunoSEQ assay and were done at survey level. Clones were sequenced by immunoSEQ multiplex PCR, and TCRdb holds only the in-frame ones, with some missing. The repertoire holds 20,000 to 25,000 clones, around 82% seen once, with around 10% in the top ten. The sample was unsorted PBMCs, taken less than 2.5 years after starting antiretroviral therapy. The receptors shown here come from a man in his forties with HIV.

CDR3 in DNA: TGTGCCAGTAGTATAGTTCCCAAGAGCTCCTACGAGCAGTACTTC. Its translation: CASSIVPKSSYEQYF. The gene calls are TRBV19 and TRBJ2-7; D unclear. Trimming took off 1 base at V and 0 bases at J, with 10 bases between the two ends. Germline V gene data show CDR1 as LNHDA and CDR2 as SQIVND (reference sequence). The CDR3 extends over 15 amino acids. The full variable domain, with the rest looked up from reference TRBV19 and TRBJ2-7, is DGGITQSPKYLFRKEGQNVTLSCEQNLNHDAMYWYRQDPGQGLRLIYYSQIVNDFQKGDIAEGYSVSREKKESFPLTVTSAQKNPTAFYLCASSIVPKSSYEQYFGPGTRLTVT.

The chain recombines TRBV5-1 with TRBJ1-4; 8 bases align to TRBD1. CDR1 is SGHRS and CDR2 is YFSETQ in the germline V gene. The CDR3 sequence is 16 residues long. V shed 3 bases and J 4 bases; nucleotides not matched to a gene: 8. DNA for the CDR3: TGCGCCAGCAGCTCCGGACAGGGACAGCTTAATGAAAAACTGTTTTTT. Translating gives CASSSGQGQLNEKLFF.

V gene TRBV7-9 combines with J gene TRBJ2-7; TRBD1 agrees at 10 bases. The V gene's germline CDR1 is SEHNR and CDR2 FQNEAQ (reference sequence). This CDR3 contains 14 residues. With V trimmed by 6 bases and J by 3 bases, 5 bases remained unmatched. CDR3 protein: CASRRTGGIYEQYF. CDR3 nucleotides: TGTGCCAGCAGGCGGACAGGGGGGATCTACGAGCAGTACTTC. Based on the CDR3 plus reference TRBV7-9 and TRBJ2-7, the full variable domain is DTGVSQNPRHKITKRGQNVTFRCDPISEHNRLYWYRQTLGQGPEFLTYFQNEAQLEKSRLLSDRFSAERPKGSFSTLEIQRTEQGDSAMYLCASRRTGGIYEQYFGPGTRLTVT.

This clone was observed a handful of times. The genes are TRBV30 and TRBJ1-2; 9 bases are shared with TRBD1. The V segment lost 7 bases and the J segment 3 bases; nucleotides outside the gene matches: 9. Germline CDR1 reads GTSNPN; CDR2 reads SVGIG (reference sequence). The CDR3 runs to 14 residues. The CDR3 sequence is CAFPRQGEHYGYTF. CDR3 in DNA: TGTGCCTTCCCTAGACAGGGGGAGCACTATGGCTACACCTTC.

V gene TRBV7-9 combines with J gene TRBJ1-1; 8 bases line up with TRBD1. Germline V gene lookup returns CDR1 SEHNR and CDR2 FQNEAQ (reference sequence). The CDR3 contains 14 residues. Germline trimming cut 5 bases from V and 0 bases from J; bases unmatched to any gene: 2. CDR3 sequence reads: CASSLTGVNTEAFF. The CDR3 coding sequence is TGTGCCAGCAGCCTGACAGGGGTGAACACTGAAGCTTTCTTT.